This T cell receptor (beta chain) is from a study of T cells in localized non-small cell lung cancer. Trimming removed 0 bases from V and 6 bases from J, with 16 bases in between. The CDR3 totals 15 residues. CDR1 is SGHRS, CDR2 YFSETQ, per germline. Comment on this clone: What it binds is not known.

Findings and caveats of the study: Increased T cell density in blood showed an association with longer overall survival. Uninvolved nearby lung showed the greatest T cell clonality, exceeding that found in tumor. The tumor had only one region sequenced, so heterogeneity remains possible. When the top 100 tumor clones were examined, a median approximately 59 of them also appeared in the adjacent lung, which was paired and uninvolved.

TCRdb keeps only in-frame clones here, not all; method: immunoSEQ multiplex PCR. The sample holds 130,000 or so clones, around 90% seen once. V usage is TRBV5-1 and J usage is TRBJ2-7, with a possible D match to TRBD1 (6 bases). The TCR was taken from a female donor older than 55 with stage I lung adenocarcinoma. Sequencing used peripheral blood, obtained before any cancer treatment. The CDR3 DNA reads as TGCGCCAGCAGCTTGGGTCCCTTAGGGGGATCCGAGCAGTACTTC. Translated: CASSLGPLGGSEQYF.